This entry features one T cell receptor (beta chain) sequence. Its antigen remains undetermined. Base qualities are missing; no much larger clone stands one base away. Buffy coats from 35 to 40 blood donors, supplied by the Finnish Red Cross blood service, were used as healthy controls. All TCR-sequenced material derived from peripheral blood: patient blood samples and healthy donor buffy coats. Ficoll-Hypaque gradient centrifugation was used to isolate peripheral blood mononuclear cells. CD4+ cells were magnetically purified from the buffy coats of healthy controls. The Gentra Puregene Cell and Tissue kit was used for genomic DNA extraction, and quantification was performed on a Qubit 2.0 fluorometer. The sample comes from a study of STAT5B mutations in CD4+ large granular lymphocyte leukemia (dated 2022 in TCRdb). Background on the whole study: Among the healthy controls, the CDR3 'QG' motif was associated with a particular HLA allele. TCRbeta repertoires of CD4+ T-cell large granular lymphocyte leukemia patients were compared with those of healthy blood donors. The purity of purified fractions was confirmed by flow cytometry on FACSCanto II or FACSVerse to exceed 95% among lymphocytes.

The paper's findings and limits, for the study overall: Compared with healthy CD4+ repertoires, CD4-sorted patient repertoires appeared more clonal, and this difference remained even after the putative leukemic clones were removed. Main leukemic clonotypes were private to each patient, although 25% to 30% of the main leukemic clonotypes were found at low frequency in the non-leukemic repertoires of other patients. TRBV06-family usage was enriched among the top patient clones (8/27) compared with healthy controls (2/35). The data were not HLA-matched, and the higher clonality in CD4+ T-LGLL than in CD8+ T-LGLL could be due to the relatively small sample size.

The germline V end is reduced by 4 bases and the J end by 5 bases; junction bases left unmatched: 11. For CDR1 and CDR2, the germline V gene lists SGHRS and YFSETQ. Measured from the cysteine to the phenylalanine, the CDR3 is 15 residues long. Only the CDR3 DNA is retained, 45 bases long and in frame from the first base. The immunoSEQ assay at survey resolution was used to sequence TCRbeta rearrangements from genomic DNA. The source study handled its data this way. A lowest detectable productive clonotype frequency of 2.59 x 10-5 was observed in the TCR sequencing data. Only productive TCRbeta rearrangements, defined as complete and in-frame sequences, were included in the analyses. Clonality for each sample was calculated as Simpson clonality in the immunoSEQ Analyzer version 3.0. Based on frequency, clones were grouped as very rare, small, medium, large (1-20%) or hyperexpanded (>20%). OLGA 1.2.3 estimated generation probabilities, VDJtools produced V-gene circos plots, VDJdb was queried for specificities, and GLIPH identified CDR3 motifs. As stored in TCRdb, this immuneACCESS dataset retains in-frame rearrangements with V and J assigned. A fraction of the clones does not appear; measured against another copy, unresolved V genes explain less than half of the discrepancy, and the remainder lacks a known reason. Clone size and V and J calls were adopted from that table, with D and trimming inferred from the DNA. Recorded for this sample are over 35,000 clones; about four fifths of them occurred a single time. The ten largest clones take up 3.6% of the sample.

The clonotype comes from a human donor in good health. The sequencing input was CD4+ T cells from blood buffy coats. The chain was built from TRBV5-1 and TRBJ2-5; 7 nucleotides in the junction match TRBD2. The sequenced DNA is TGCGCCAGCAGCAGGGGAGGGCAGGTGGAGGAGACCCAGTACTTC. Its product reads: CASSRGGQVEETQYF.